Described below is a single TCR beta chain sequence and its context. TCRdb's table, derived via immunoSEQ multiplex PCR, lists solely in-frame clones and lacks some. The table lists roughly 100,000 clones, about 91% of them singletons. The CDR3 has 12 residues. The germline CDR1 and CDR2 sequences are SQVTM and ANQGSEA. The V gene lost 2 bases and the J gene lost 2 bases, with 6 bases spanning the gap. This record belongs to a study of T cell changes during pregnancy in multiple sclerosis. Sequences were derived from peripheral blood, sampled after pregnancy. The chain joins TRBV29-1 to TRBJ1-2; TRBD1 might be the D (6 bases). The receptor's source is a female donor with multiple sclerosis, enrolled in a pregnancy study. For the CDR3, the DNA is TGCAGCGTTGAAACAGGGAACTATGGCTACACCTTC. This encodes CSVETGNYGYTF.